These T cell receptor beta chains were read from a single sample in a study of cytomegalovirus exposure and HLA in healthy donors. Sequencing was performed with immunoSEQ multiplex PCR; in TCRdb, only in-frame clones are kept and a portion is missing. The data contain about 180,000 clones, roughly 84% of them singletons. Sequenced sample: PBMCs. The receptors stem from a girl aged 2 to 9 in good health and CMV-seropositive. Both conserved end residues are part of each CDR3. D genes are given only for firm matches. The size entry is marked missing in some rows and otherwise reads once, few, many or a size class.

NA,NA,TRBJ1-2,TRBV5-6,TGTGCCAGCAGCTCCCTGTCCCCGGGGTTCTATGGCTACACCTTC,CASSSLSPGFYGYTF
NA,TRBD1,TRBJ1-1,TRBV19,TGTGCCAGTAGTCTTTGGGACAGGGCGGACACTGAAGCTTTCTTT,CASSLWDRADTEAFF
NA,NA,TRBJ1-4,TRBV5-1,TGCGCCAGCAGCTTGGGACAGCAAAATGAAAAACTGTTTTTT,CASSLGQQNEKLFF
NA,NA,TRBJ2-2,TRBV19,TGTGCCAGTAGTATCCGCGGGGAAAGGCTCGGGGAGCTGTTTTTT,CASSIRGERLGELFF
NA,NA,TRBJ1-1,TRBV9,TGTGCCAGCAGCGTCCGGGAGGGGAACACTGAAGCTTTCTTT,CASSVREGNTEAFF
NA,TRBD1,TRBJ2-5,TRBV7-8,TGTGCCAGCAGCCCCACCCGGACAGGGAGTTTTCCCAAGACCCAGTACTTC,CASSPTRTGSFPKTQYF
few,NA,TRBJ2-7,TRBV6-1,TGTGCCAGCAGTGAAAGGGGCGAGCAGTACTTC,CASSERGEQYF
NA,TRBD1,TRBJ1-2,TRBV7-3,TGTGCCAGCAGCTGGACAGGGGCGGGCTATGGCTACACCTTC,CASSWTGAGYGYTF
NA,TRBD1,TRBJ1-4,TRBV2,TGTGCCAGCAGTGAAGACAGGGGGCGGTATGAAAAACTGTTTTTT,CASSEDRGRYEKLFF
NA,NA,TRBJ2-2,TRBV4-1,TGCGCCAGCAGCTCTGGAGGGGGGGTGGTGGGTGCCGGGGAGCTGTTTTTT,CASSSGGGVVGAGELFF
NA,TRBD1,TRBJ2-7,TRBV2,TGTGCCAGCGAGGTGGGAAGGGGGCTTTACGAGCAGTACTTC,CASEVGRGLYEQYF
few,TRBD2,TRBJ2-7,TRBV6-1,TGTGCCAGCAGTGTCAAATTGCTAGGTGGCGGGAGGGCCGACGAGCAGTACTTC,CASSVKLLGGGRADEQYF